This T cell receptor (beta chain) derives from a study of OX40 agonist ivuxolimab in advanced cancers. Study overall: Patients were dosed intravenously with ivuxolimab at 0.01 to 10 mg/kg every 2 weeks.

TCRdb's table, derived via immunoSEQ multiplex PCR, lists solely in-frame clones and lacks some. The data contain approximately 74,000 clones, 85% to 90% of them singletons. V was cut by 2 bases and J by 5 bases, with 9 bases left in between. Germline assignment: CDR1 KGHSH and CDR2 LQKENI. The CDR3 consists of 13 residues. This chain connects TRBV18 to TRBJ2-5; D remains unclear. The clonotype was recovered from an adult with an advanced solid tumor such as melanoma, head and neck, liver or kidney cancer. Sequencing was performed on CD4+ or CD8+ T cells sorted from blood, taken in a trial of the OX40 agonist ivuxolimab. CDR3 residues: CASSPTRRETQYF. For the CDR3, the DNA is TGTGCCAGCTCACCAACACGTAGGGAGACCCAGTACTTC.